This T cell receptor beta chain was found in a study of CD8+CD57+ T cells in acquired aplastic anemia (dated by TCRdb to the late 2010s). Some background on the complete study: On average, sorted CD4+ and CD8+ cells yielded approximately 3 ug of extracted DNA, with a range of about 0.18 to 30 ug. An average of approximately 10 million reads for CD4+ cells and approximately 12 million reads for CD8+ cells was obtained from healthy donor samples.

Overall study results and their limits: Roughly 30 CD8+ CDR3 sequences were found to be shared between patients and controls, but these sequences appeared to be highly expressed in patients and within the immunodominant clones of the patients. CD8+ Simpson's diversity did not differ significantly between patients and healthy controls (P=0.060).

In the study, sorted CD4+ and CD8+ blood T cells from patients with severe aplastic anemia and from healthy subjects underwent deep sequencing of TCR repertoires. Ficoll-Paque density gradient centrifugation was used to isolate peripheral blood mononuclear cells. Before DNA extraction, CD4+ and CD8+ T cells were sorted with FACS or magnetic beads. TCR beta VDJ combination and CDR3 sequence profiling used genomic DNA as the template. An Illumina HiSeq 2000 was the platform used for TCR repertoire sequencing. The study's processing was this. Repertoires were assessed using TRBV/TRBJ rearrangement plots, CDR3 size and DJ length profiles, and Simpson's diversity index. Whichever DNA sequence was most abundant in the deep sequencing data was defined as the immunodominant clone. CDR3 amino acid sequences were screened for sharing across subjects and were compared with published repertoires and the VDJdb database. Starting from the raw public reads, TCRdb applied fastp trimming at Q25, assembled clones with MiXCR and retained in-frame beta chains. Each record represents a unique CDR3 protein, reported with the most common genes and DNA among its rows. The V and J calls come from TCRdb's annotation, not from the publication. The sample includes about 190,000 distinct CDR3 sequences, with roughly half observed a single time. About 17% of the sample rests with the top ten.

There are 14 amino acids in the CDR3, from cysteine to phenylalanine inclusive. The kept DNA is CDR3 alone, 42 bases in frame from the first base. CDR1 MNHEY and CDR2 SVGAGI are derived from the germline V gene. Trimmed from V: 6 bases; trimmed from J: 6 bases; junction bases lacking a gene match: 6. This clonotype was seen at least ten times. The antigen it binds to is not known. No much larger clone exists at a distance of one base, and base qualities are not known. The rearrangement combines TRBV6-5 with TRBJ2-1; 9 of the junction bases match TRBD1. Sequencing used sorted CD4+, CD8+, or CD8+CD57+ T cells (not recorded which) from PBMCs. The TCR originated in a human donor in good health, serving as a control. The CDR3 protein sequence reads: CASSRDRAGNEQFF. The nucleotide sequence is given as TGTGCCAGCAGCCGGGACAGGGCGGGCAATGAGCAGTTCTTC.